Given below is one T cell receptor beta chain in context. The target antigen is unknown. This sample was included in a study of T cells expressing NK-cell markers. Study details: Source material for TCR beta repertoires consisted of sorted CD3+CD56+NKG2C+, CD3+CD56+NKG2C- and CD3+CD56-NKG2C+ T cells. The study, taken as a whole, reports: Leadership of the CD3+CD56-NKG2C+ fraction also belonged to these clonotypes in four donors.

Germline V gene sequence: CDR1 MGHRA, CDR2 YSYEKL. The CDR3 runs 14 residues. TCRdb re-called the 5' RACE reads; one entry per CDR3 protein, DNA not given. The sample table includes some 150,000 distinct CDR3 sequences. This chain uses TRBV4-1 with TRBJ1-1; the TCRdb D gene call, TRBD1, has no DNA to confirm it. Sample: blood T cells: a sorted CD56 or NKG2C T cell subset, CD4+ or CD8+ T cells, or bulk PBMC T cells (not recorded which). The clonotype was recovered from a man between 18 and 29 years old in good health. CDR3 in amino acids: CASRRERGNTEAFF.